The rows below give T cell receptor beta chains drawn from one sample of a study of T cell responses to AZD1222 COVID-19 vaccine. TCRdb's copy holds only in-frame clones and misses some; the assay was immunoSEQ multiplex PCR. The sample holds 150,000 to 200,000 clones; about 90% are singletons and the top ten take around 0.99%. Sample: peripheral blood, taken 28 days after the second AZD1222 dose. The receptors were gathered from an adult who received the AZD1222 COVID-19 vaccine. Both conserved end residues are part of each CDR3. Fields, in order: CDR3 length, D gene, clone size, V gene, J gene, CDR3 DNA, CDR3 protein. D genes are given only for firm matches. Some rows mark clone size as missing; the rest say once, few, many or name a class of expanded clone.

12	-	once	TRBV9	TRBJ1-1	TGTGCCAGCAGCGTAGAAGGGGTTGAAGCTTTCTTT	CASSVEGVEAFF
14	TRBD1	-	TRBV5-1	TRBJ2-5	TGCGCCAGCAGCTTGGGGACTCCACAGGGGCCCCAGTACTTC	CASSLGTPQGPQYF
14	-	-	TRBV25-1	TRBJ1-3	TGTGCCAGCAATGACGGATCCTCTGGAAACACCATATATTTT	CASNDGSSGNTIYF
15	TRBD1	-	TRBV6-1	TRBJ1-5	TGTGCCAGCAGTGATTCTCCGGGACAGGTCCGGCCCCAGCATTTT	CASSDSPGQVRPQHF
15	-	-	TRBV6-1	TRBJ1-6	TGTGCCAGCAGTGAAACCGGGACGGAACATTCACCCCTCCACTTT	CASSETGTEHSPLHF
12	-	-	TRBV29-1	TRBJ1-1	TGCAGCGTTGAAAAGGCGAACACTGAAGCTTTCTTT	CSVEKANTEAFF
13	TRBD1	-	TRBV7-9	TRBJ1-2	TGTGCCAGCAGCCGACAGGGCGGCTATGGCTACACCTTC	CASSRQGGYGYTF
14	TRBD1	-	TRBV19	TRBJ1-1	TGTGCCAGTACCAACAGGGGGATGTACACTGAAGCTTTCTTT	CASTNRGMYTEAFF
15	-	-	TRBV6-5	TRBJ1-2	TGTGCCAGCAGTTACTACGAATCGTCTAACTATGGCTACACCTTC	CASSYYESSNYGYTF
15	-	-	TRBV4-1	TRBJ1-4	TGCGCCAGCAGCCCCCAAGTGGAACCACGGGAAAAACTGTTTTTT	CASSPQVEPREKLFF
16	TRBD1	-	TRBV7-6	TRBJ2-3	TGTGCCAGCAGCTTCGGCCAGGGACAGGGGGAGGATACGCAGTATTTT	CASSFGQGQGEDTQYF
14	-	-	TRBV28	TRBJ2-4	TGTGCCAGCAGTTCCGGACAAACTAAAAACATTCAGTACTTC	CASSSGQTKNIQYF